This T cell receptor (beta chain) is from a study of PD-1 blockade in classical Hodgkin lymphoma. Study at large: Nivolumab 3 mg/kg was given intravenously every 2 weeks. Study-level results: Exclusion applied to patients who initiated nivolumab less than 1 year following ASCT. CD4+ TCR diversity rose significantly by C4D1, and CD8+ TCR diversity did not. As was reported, newly diagnosed patients showed lower baseline TCR diversity than healthy donors did.

TCRdb keeps only in-frame clones here, not all; method: immunoSEQ multiplex PCR. The sample consists of more than 90,000 clones, over 75% of them appearing once. The time point here: cycle 4 day 1 (C4D1), after about 6 weeks of nivolumab. Brentuximab vedotin exposure varied among the patients, all of whom had relapsed after autologous stem cell transplantation. Germline CDR1 SEHNR, CDR2 FQNEAQ (reference sequence). The CDR3 spans 17 residues. V was clipped by 1 base and J by 1 base, with 14 bases between them. On this clone: The antigen is unknown.

The sample in question was peripheral blood mononuclear cells (PBMCs), obtained before the fourth cycle of nivolumab. This rearrangement joins TRBV7-9 to TRBJ1-5; no clear D gene. The sequence derives from a human donor with classical Hodgkin lymphoma. In nucleotides, the CDR3 is TGTGCCAGCAGCTTAGGGAGCGGAGACTTAAGCAATCAGCCCCAGCATTTT. As protein: CASSLGSGDLSNQPQHF.